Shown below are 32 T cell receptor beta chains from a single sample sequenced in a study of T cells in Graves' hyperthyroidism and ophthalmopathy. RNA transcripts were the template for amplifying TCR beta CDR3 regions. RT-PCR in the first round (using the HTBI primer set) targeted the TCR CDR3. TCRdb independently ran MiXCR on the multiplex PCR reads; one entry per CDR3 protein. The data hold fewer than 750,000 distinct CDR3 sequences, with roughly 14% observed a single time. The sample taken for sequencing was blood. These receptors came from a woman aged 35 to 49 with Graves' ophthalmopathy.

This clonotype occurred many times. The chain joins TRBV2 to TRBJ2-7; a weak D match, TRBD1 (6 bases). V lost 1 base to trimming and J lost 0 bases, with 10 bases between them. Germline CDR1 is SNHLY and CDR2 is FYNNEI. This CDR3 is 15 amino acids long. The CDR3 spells CASSEGVGGSYEQYF. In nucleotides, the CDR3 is TGTGCCAGCAGTGAAGGGGTAGGGGGCTCCTACGAGCAGTACTTC. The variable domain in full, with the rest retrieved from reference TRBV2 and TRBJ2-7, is EPEVTQTPSHQVTQMGQEVILRCVPISNHLYFYWYRQILGQKVEFLVSFYNNEISEKSEIFDDQFSVERPDGSNFTLKIRSTKLEDSAMYFCASSEGVGGSYEQYFGPGTRLTVT.

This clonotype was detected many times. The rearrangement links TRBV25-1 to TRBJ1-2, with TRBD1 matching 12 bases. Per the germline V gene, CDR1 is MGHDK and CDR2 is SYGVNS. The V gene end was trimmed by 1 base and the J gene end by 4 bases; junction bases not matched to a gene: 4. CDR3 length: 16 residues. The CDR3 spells CASSESGQGAIYGYTF. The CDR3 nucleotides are TGTGCCAGCAGTGAATCGGGACAGGGGGCGATCTATGGCTACACCTTC.

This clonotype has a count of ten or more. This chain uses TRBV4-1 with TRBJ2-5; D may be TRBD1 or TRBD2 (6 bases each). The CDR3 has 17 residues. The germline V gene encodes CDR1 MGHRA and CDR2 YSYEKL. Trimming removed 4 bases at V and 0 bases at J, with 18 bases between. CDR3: CASSPGAGGANQETQYF. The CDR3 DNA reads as TGCGCCAGCAGCCCAGGGGCCGGGGGCGCGAACCAAGAGACCCAGTACTTC.

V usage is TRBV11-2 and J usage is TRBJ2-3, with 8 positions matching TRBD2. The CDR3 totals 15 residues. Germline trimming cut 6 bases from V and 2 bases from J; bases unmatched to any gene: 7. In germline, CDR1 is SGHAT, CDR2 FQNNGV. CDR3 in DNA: TGTGCCAGCAGATCCCGGACTAGCCTCACAGATACGCAGTATTTT. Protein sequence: CASRSRTSLTDTQYF.

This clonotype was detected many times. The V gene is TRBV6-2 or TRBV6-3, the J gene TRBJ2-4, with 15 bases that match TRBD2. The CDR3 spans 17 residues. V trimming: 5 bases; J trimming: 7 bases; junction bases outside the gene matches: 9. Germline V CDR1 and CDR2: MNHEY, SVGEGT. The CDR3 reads CASSRRTSGRAENIQYF. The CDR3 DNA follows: TGTGCCAGCAGTCGTCGGACTAGCGGGAGGGCCGAGAACATTCAGTACTTC.

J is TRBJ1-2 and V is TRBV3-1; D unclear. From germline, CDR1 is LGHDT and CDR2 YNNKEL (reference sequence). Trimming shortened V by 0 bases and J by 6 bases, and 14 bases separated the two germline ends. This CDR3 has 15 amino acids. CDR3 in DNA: TGTGCCAGCAGCCAAGATTCAGGCCCCGAAGATGGCTACACCTTC. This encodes CASSQDSGPEDGYTF.

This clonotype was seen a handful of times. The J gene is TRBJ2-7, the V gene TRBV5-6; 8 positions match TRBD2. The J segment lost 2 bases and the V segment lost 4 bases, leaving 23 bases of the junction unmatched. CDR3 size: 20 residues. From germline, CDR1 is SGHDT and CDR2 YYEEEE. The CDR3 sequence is CASSPVTGGAALPLTYEQYF. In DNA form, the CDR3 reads TGTGCCAGCAGCCCGGTAACCGGGGGGGCCGCCCTTCCCCTTACCTACGAGCAGTACTTC. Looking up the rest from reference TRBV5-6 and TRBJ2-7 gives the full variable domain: DAGVTQSPTHLIKTRGQQVTLRCSPKSGHDTVSWYQQALGQGPQFIFQYYEEEERQRGNFPDRFSGHQFPNYSSELNVNALLLGDSALYLCASSPVTGGAALPLTYEQYFGPGTRLTVT.

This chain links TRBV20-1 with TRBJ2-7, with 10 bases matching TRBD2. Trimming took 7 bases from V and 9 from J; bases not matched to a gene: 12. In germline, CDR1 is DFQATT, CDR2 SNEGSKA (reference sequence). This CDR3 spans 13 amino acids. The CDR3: CSGQPGTSDAQYF. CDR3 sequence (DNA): TGCAGTGGCCAACCCGGGACTAGCGACGCGCAGTACTTC.

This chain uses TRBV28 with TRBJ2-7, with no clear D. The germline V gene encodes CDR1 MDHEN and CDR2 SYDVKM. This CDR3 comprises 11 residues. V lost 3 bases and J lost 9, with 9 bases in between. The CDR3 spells CASSLGRGQYF. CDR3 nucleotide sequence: TGTGCCAGCAGTTTGGGCAGAGGGCAGTACTTC.

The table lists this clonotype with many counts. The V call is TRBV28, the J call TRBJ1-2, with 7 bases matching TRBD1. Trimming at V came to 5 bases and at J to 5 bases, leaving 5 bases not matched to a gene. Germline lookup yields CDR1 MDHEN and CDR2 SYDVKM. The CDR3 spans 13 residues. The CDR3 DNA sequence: TGTGCCAGCAGTATCGGGACAGCTTATGGCTACACCTTC. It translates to CASSIGTAYGYTF.

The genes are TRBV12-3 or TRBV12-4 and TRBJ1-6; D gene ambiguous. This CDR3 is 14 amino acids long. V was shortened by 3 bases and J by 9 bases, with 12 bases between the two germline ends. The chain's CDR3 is CASSFPQQFSPLHF. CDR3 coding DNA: TGTGCCAGCAGTTTTCCGCAGCAATTTTCACCCCTCCACTTT.

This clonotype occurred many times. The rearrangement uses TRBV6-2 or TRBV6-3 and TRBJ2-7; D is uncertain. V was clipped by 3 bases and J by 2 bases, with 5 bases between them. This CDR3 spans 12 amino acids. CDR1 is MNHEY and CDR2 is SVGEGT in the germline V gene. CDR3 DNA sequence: TGTGCCAGCAGTTATGATCCCTACGAGCAGTACTTC. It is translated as CASSYDPYEQYF.

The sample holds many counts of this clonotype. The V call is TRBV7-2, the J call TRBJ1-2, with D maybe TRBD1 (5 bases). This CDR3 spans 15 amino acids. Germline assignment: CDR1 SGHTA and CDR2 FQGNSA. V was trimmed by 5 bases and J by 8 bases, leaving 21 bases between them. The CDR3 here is CASSPRGGTGMGYTF. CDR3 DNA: TGTGCCAGCAGCCCACGGGGAGGGACGGGTATGGGCTACACCTTC.

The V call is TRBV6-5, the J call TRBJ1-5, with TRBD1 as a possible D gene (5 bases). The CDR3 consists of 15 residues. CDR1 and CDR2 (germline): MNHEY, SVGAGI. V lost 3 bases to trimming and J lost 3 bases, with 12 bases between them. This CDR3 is CASSYGGTDNQPQHF. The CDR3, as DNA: TGTGCCAGCAGTTATGGTGGGACGGACAATCAGCCCCAGCATTTT.

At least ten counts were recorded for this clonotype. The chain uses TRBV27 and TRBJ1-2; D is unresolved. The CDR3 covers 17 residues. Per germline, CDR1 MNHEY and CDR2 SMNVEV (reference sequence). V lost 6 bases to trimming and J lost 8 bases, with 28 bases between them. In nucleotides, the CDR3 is TGTGCCAGCAGCCCTAGCCGGGGTCGAGATGGGAATTGGGGCTACACCTTC. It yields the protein CASSPSRGRDGNWGYTF.

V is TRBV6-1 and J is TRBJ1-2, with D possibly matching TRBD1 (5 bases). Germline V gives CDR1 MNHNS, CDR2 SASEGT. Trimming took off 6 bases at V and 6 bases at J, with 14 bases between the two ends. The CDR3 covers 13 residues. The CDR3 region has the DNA TGTGCCAGCAGAAAGCAGGGAGTTGATGGCTACACCTTC. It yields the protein CASRKQGVDGYTF.

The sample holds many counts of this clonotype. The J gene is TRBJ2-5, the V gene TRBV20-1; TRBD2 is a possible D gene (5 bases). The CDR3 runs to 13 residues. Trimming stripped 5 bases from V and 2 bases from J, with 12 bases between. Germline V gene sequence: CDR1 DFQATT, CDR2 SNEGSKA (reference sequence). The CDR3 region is CSAYPGLQETQYF. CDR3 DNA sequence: TGCAGTGCTTACCCCGGACTTCAAGAGACCCAGTACTTC.

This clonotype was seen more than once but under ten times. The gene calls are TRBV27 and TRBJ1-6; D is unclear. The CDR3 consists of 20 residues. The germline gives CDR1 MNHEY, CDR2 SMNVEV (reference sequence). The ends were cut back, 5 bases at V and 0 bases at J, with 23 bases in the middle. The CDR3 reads CASSIIPPTEHFSYNSPLHF. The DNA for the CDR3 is TGTGCCAGCAGTATCATTCCCCCGACGGAGCACTTCTCCTATAATTCACCCCTCCACTTT.

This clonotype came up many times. The CDR3, as DNA: TGTGCCAGCAGTTATCAACAGGGCCCGAACACCGGGGAGCTGTTTTTT. It yields the protein CASSYQQGPNTGELFF. V usage is TRBV12-3 or TRBV12-4 and J usage is TRBJ2-2; D perhaps matches TRBD1 (6 bases). Trimming cost V 4 bases and J 0 bases, with 12 bases left between them. CDR3 length: 16 amino acids.

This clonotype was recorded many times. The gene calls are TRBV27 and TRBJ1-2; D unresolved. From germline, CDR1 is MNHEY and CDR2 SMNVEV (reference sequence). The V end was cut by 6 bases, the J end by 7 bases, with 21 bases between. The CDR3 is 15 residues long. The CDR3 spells CASSGKNRGAAGYTF. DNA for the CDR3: TGTGCCAGCAGCGGGAAGAATCGGGGAGCGGCTGGCTACACCTTC.

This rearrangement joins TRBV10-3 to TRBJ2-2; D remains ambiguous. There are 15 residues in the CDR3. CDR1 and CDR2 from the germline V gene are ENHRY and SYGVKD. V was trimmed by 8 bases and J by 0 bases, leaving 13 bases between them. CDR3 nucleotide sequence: TGTGCCATCGGTCCCTTCAACCCGAACACCGGGGAGCTGTTTTTT. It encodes CAIGPFNPNTGELFF.

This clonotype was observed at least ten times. The CDR3 DNA reads TGTGCCACCAGTGATCAAGCGGGAGCCTCAGATACGCAGTATTTT. It codes for CATSDQAGASDTQYF. The genes are TRBV24-1 and TRBJ2-3; 8 bases map to TRBD2. The germline V gene has CDR1 KGHDR and CDR2 SFDVKD. Losses at the gene ends were 3 bases for V and 4 bases for J; bases not matched to a gene: 5. The CDR3 length is 15 residues.

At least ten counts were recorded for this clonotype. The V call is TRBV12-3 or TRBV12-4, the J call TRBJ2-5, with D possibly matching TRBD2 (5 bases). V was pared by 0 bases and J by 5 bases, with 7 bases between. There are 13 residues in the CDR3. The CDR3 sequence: CASSLAGVETQYF. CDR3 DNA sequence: TGTGCCAGCAGTTTAGCGGGAGTGGAGACCCAGTACTTC.

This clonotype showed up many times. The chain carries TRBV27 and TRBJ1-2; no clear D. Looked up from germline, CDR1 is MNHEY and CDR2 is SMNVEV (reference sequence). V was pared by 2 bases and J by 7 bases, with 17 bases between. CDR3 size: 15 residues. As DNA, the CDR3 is TGTGCCAGCAGTTTAACCTTCGAGGGTATCGGTGGCTACACCTTC. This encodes CASSLTFEGIGGYTF.

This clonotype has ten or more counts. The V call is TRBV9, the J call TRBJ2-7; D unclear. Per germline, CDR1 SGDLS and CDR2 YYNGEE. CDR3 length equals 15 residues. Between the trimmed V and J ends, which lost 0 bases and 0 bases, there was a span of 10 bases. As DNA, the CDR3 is TGTGCCAGCAGCGTAGGAATAGGGCCCTCCTACGAGCAGTACTTC. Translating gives CASSVGIGPSYEQYF.

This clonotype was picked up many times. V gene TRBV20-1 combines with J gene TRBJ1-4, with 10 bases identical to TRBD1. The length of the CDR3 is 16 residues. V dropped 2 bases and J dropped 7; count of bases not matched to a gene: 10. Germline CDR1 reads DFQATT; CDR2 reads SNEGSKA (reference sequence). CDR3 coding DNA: TGCAGTGCTAGACCACGGGACAGGGGATGGGGTGAAAAACTGTTTTTT. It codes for CSARPRDRGWGEKLFF.

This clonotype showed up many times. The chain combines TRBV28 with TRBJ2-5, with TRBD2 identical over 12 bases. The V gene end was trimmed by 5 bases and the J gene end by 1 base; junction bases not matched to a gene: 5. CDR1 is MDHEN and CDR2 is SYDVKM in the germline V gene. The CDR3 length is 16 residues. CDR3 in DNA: TGTGCCAGCAGTCCTAGCGGGAGGGTCCTCCAAGAGACCCAGTACTTC. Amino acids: CASSPSGRVLQETQYF. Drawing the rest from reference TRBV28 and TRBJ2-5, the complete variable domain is DVKVTQSSRYLVKRTGEKVFLECVQDMDHENMFWYRQDPGLGLRLIYFSYDVKMKEKGDIPEGYSVSREKKERFSLILESASTNQTSMYLCASSPSGRVLQETQYFGPGTRLLVL.

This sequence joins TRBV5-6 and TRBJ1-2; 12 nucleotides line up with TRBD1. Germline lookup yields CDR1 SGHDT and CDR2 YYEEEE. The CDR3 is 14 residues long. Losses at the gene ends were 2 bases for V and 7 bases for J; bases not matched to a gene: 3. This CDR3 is CASSFGTGGIGYTF. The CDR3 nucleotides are TGTGCCAGCAGCTTTGGGACAGGGGGCATTGGCTACACCTTC. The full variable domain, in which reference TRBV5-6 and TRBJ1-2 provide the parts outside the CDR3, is DAGVTQSPTHLIKTRGQQVTLRCSPKSGHDTVSWYQQALGQGPQFIFQYYEEEERQRGNFPDRFSGHQFPNYSSELNVNALLLGDSALYLCASSFGTGGIGYTFGSGTRLTVV.

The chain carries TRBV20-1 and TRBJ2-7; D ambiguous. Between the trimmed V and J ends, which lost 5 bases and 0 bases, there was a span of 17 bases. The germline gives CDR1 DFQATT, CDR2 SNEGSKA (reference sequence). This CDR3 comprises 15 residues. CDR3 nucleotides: TGCAGTGCTCCCTATGCAGCATGGGGCTCCTACGAGCAGTACTTC. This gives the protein CSAPYAAWGSYEQYF.

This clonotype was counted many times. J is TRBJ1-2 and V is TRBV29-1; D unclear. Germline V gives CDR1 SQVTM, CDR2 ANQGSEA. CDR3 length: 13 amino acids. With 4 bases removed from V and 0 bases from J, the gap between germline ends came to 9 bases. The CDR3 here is CSVGVTSNYGYTF. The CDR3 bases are TGCAGCGTTGGGGTGACCTCTAACTATGGCTACACCTTC.

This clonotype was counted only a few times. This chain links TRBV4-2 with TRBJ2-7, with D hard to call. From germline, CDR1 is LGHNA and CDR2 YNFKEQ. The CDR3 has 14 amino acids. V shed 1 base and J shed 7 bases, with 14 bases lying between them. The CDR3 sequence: CASSQARTPFEQYF. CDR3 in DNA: TGTGCCAGCAGCCAAGCTAGAACACCTTTTGAGCAGTACTTC.

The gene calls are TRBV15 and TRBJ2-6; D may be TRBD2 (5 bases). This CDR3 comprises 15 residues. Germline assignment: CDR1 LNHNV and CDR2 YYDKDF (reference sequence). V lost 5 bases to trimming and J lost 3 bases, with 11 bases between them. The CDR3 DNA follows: TGTGCCACCAGCGACTACAGTGATGGGGCCAACGTCCTGACTTTC. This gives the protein CATSDYSDGANVLTF.